The 20 T cell receptor beta chains below all came from one sample that was sequenced in a study of control samples from healthy donors and cancer patients. The data were produced by immunoSEQ multiplex PCR, yet TCRdb's version contains in-frame clones alone and is incomplete. The table has some 56,000 clones, about 95% seen once. What was sequenced was blood. The receptor source for this set is a man aged 25 to 40 in good health.

V gene TRBV6-6 combines with J gene TRBJ1-2, with unresolved D. Germline CDR1 and CDR2: MNHNY and SVGAGI (reference sequence). There are 12 residues in the CDR3. V gave up 5 bases and J gave up 2 bases, with 6 bases separating them. The CDR3 spells CASSPQNYGYTF. CDR3 nucleotides: TGTGCCAGCAGTCCCCAAAACTATGGCTACACCTTC.

The chain links TRBV27 to TRBJ2-3; a possible D gene is TRBD1 (6 bases). The CDR3 consists of 14 residues. Trimming stripped 5 bases from V and 2 bases from J, with 11 bases between. CDR1 MNHEY and CDR2 SMNVEV come from the germline V gene (reference sequence). The CDR3 loop reads CASSTWTDTDTQYF. For the CDR3, the DNA is TGTGCCAGCAGTACCTGGACAGACACAGATACGCAGTATTTT.

The rearrangement links TRBV2 to TRBJ1-1; a possible D gene is TRBD1 (5 bases). From germline, CDR1 is SNHLY and CDR2 FYNNEI. The CDR3 totals 13 residues. V was cut by 5 bases and J by 6 bases, with 13 bases left in between. CDR3 DNA: TGTGCCAGCAGTCAGGGATCAGTGGCTGAAGCTTTCTTT. It translates to CASSQGSVAEAFF. The full variable domain, its missing parts supplied by reference TRBV2 and TRBJ1-1, is EPEVTQTPSHQVTQMGQEVILRCVPISNHLYFYWYRQILGQKVEFLVSFYNNEISEKSEIFDDQFSVERPDGSNFTLKIRSTKLEDSAMYFCASSQGSVAEAFFGQGTRLTVV.

CDR3 loop: CASSLEGGSDTEAFF. In DNA, the CDR3 is TGTGCCAGCAGTCTGGAGGGGGGCTCGGACACTGAAGCTTTCTTT. This chain uses TRBV25-1 with TRBJ1-1; D might be TRBD1 (6 bases). The CDR3 spans 15 residues. Per the germline V gene, CDR1 is MGHDK and CDR2 is SYGVNS. The V end lost 5 bases, the J end lost 3 bases, and 16 bases lay between the germline ends.

In this sample, this clone turned up a few times. The chain links TRBV7-8 to TRBJ1-2; 12 nucleotides match TRBD1. The CDR3 loop spans 15 amino acids. V lost 1 base, J lost 7 bases, and 4 bases stayed unmatched. Germline V gene sequence: CDR1 SGHVS, CDR2 FQNEAQ. As DNA, the CDR3 is TGTGCCAGCAGCTTAGTTCGGGGACAGGGGGCTGGCTACACCTTC. Amino acid sequence: CASSLVRGQGAGYTF. The variable domain in full, completed from reference TRBV7-8 and TRBJ1-2, reads GAGVSQSPRYKVAKRGQDVALRCDPISGHVSLFWYQQALGQGPEFLTYFQNEAQLDKSGLPSDRFFAERPEGSVSTLKIQRTQQEDSAVYLCASSLVRGQGAGYTFGSGTRLTVV.

The rearrangement uses TRBV5-6 and TRBJ2-5, with a possible D match to TRBD2 (6 bases). Germline V gene lookup returns CDR1 SGHDT and CDR2 YYEEEE. Trimming removed 4 bases at V and 7 bases at J, with 14 bases between. The CDR3 loop spans 13 amino acids. CDR3 amino acids: CASSDYRRGTQYF. CDR3 bases: TGTGCCAGCAGCGATTACAGGAGGGGGACCCAGTACTTC. Supplemented by reference TRBV5-6 and TRBJ2-5, the full variable domain reads DAGVTQSPTHLIKTRGQQVTLRCSPKSGHDTVSWYQQALGQGPQFIFQYYEEEERQRGNFPDRFSGHQFPNYSSELNVNALLLGDSALYLCASSDYRRGTQYFGPGTRLLVL.

V is TRBV27 and J is TRBJ1-2, with D perhaps TRBD1 (6 bases). The length of the CDR3 is 14 residues. V was pared by 3 bases and J by 2 bases, with 10 bases between. The germline V gene has CDR1 MNHEY and CDR2 SMNVEV (reference sequence). CDR3 amino acids: CASSFGGRNYGYTF. The CDR3 DNA sequence: TGTGCCAGCAGTTTCGGGGGGCGCAACTATGGCTACACCTTC.

The CDR3 spells CASSPPGTGGEQYF. The CDR3 region has the DNA TGTGCCAGCAGTCCCCCCGGGACAGGGGGCGAGCAGTACTTC. The chain recombines TRBV6-5 with TRBJ2-7; 11 positions match TRBD1. The germline V gene encodes CDR1 MNHEY and CDR2 SVGAGI. The CDR3 runs to 14 residues. V shed 5 bases, J shed 6 bases, and the junction held 6 bases outside the gene matches.

The chain couples TRBV5-8 to TRBJ2-1; 9 bases are a match to TRBD2. This CDR3 comprises 15 residues. Trimming took 3 bases from V and 9 from J; bases not matched to a gene: 10. The germline V gene encodes CDR1 SGHTS and CDR2 YDEGEE. The CDR3 DNA reads as TGTGCCAGCAGCTCGCTAGCGGGGATGAACGCTGAGCAGTTCTTC. Amino acid sequence: CASSSLAGMNAEQFF.

The V call is TRBV2, the J call TRBJ1-2, with 7 positions matching TRBD1. Germline CDR1 and CDR2: SNHLY and FYNNEI. CDR3 length equals 13 residues. The J segment lost 6 bases and the V segment lost 4 bases, leaving 5 bases of the junction unmatched. The CDR3 DNA follows: TGTGCCAGCAGTGTAACAGGGGTAGATGGCTACACCTTC. It translates to CASSVTGVDGYTF.

The rearrangement uses TRBV11-2 and TRBJ2-7, with 7 bases identical to TRBD2. The CDR3 has 13 residues. CDR1 and CDR2 from the germline V gene are SGHAT and FQNNGV. Trimming took 4 bases from V and 5 from J; bases not matched to a gene: 5. The CDR3 nucleotides are TGTGCCAGCAGCTCAGAGCTAGCGGACGAGCAGTACTTC. As protein: CASSSELADEQYF.

This rearrangement joins TRBV5-5 to TRBJ2-1; the match to TRBD2 covers 13 bases. This CDR3 region has 15 residues. Germline loops: CDR1 SGHKS, CDR2 YYEKEE (reference sequence). Trimming at V came to 4 bases and at J to 4 bases, leaving 2 bases not matched to a gene. The chain's CDR3 is CASSGTSGTYNEQFF. In nucleotides, the CDR3 is TGTGCCAGCAGCGGGACTAGCGGGACATACAATGAGCAGTTCTTC. Filled out from reference TRBV5-5 and TRBJ2-1, the complete variable domain reads DAGVTQSPTHLIKTRGQQVTLRCSPISGHKSVSWYQQVLGQGPQFIFQYYEKEERGRGNFPDRFSARQFPNYSSELNVNALLLGDSALYLCASSGTSGTYNEQFFGPGTRLTVL.

The chain combines TRBV5-1 with TRBJ2-1; the match to TRBD2 covers 7 bases. The trim removed 4 bases at V and 2 bases at J, leaving 9 bases unmatched. Germline assignment: CDR1 SGHRS and CDR2 YFSETQ. The CDR3 consists of 16 residues. CDR3 in DNA: TGCGCCAGCAGCCCTACTAGCGTGATAGCCTACAATGAGCAGTTCTTC. Translated: CASSPTSVIAYNEQFF.

The genes are TRBV6-5 and TRBJ2-2, with D unresolved. Trimming removed 0 bases from V and 5 bases from J, with 10 bases in between. Germline V gives CDR1 MNHEY, CDR2 SVGAGI. The CDR3 runs 15 residues. CDR3 bases: TGTGCCAGCAGTTACTCACCCGCCCTAACCGGGGAGCTGTTTTTT. Protein product: CASSYSPALTGELFF.

The chain joins TRBV27 to TRBJ1-2, with D possibly TRBD1 on 6 matching bases. V was clipped by 6 bases and J by 4 bases, with 18 bases between them. The length of the CDR3 is 15 residues. CDR1 and CDR2 from the germline V gene are MNHEY and SMNVEV (reference sequence). CDR3 coding DNA: TGTGCCAGCAGCCTAAGGGCCAGGGGTGTCTATGGCTACACCTTC. Protein product: CASSLRARGVYGYTF.

The rearrangement uses TRBV5-1 and TRBJ2-1; D not resolved. V was shortened by 0 bases and J by 4 bases, with 5 bases between the two germline ends. Per germline, CDR1 SGHRS and CDR2 YFSETQ. The CDR3 runs to 13 residues. In DNA, the CDR3 is TGCGCCAGCAGCTTGGGAGTATACAATGAGCAGTTCTTC. Translated: CASSLGVYNEQFF.

The V and J genes are TRBV18 and TRBJ1-3, with 7 bases lining up with TRBD1. With 6 bases clipped from V and 4 bases from J, the junction kept 0 bases outside the gene matches. This CDR3 contains 12 residues. CDR1 and CDR2 (germline): KGHSH, LQKENI. The CDR3 DNA reads TGTGCCAGCTCGGACAGGGGAAACACCATATATTTT. Its protein is CASSDRGNTIYF.

The genes are TRBV6-6 and TRBJ1-1; D gene ambiguous. V lost 5 bases to trimming and J lost 0 bases, with 13 bases between them. There are 15 residues in the CDR3. Germline V gene data show CDR1 as MNHNY and CDR2 as SVGAGI (reference sequence). DNA of the CDR3: TGTGCCAGCAGTCGTACAGACTCCGTGAACACTGAAGCTTTCTTT. It codes for CASSRTDSVNTEAFF.

The rearrangement joins TRBV3-1 (or the pseudogene TRBV3-2) to TRBJ2-7; D tentatively reads TRBD1 or TRBD2 (5 bases each). This CDR3 comprises 14 residues. Trimming shortened V by 0 bases and J by 2 bases, and 8 bases separated the two germline ends. CDR1 LGHDT and CDR2 YNNKEL come from the germline V gene (reference sequence). The chain's CDR3 is CASSQDRGPYEQYF. DNA of the CDR3: TGTGCCAGCAGCCAAGATCGGGGCCCCTACGAGCAGTACTTC.

A single count supports this clone. The chain joins TRBV6-1 to TRBJ2-3; D uncertain. The CDR3 totals 19 residues. In germline, CDR1 is MNHNS, CDR2 SASEGT. V lost 4 bases and J lost 3, with 26 bases in between. The CDR3 DNA follows: TGTGCCAGCAGTGGTCCCCAGGCGAAACGGGTCCATGGGACAGATACGCAGTATTTT. Its translation: CASSGPQAKRVHGTDTQYF.